The 25 T cell receptor beta chains reported below all come from one sample, sequenced in a study of tumor-infiltrating lymphocytes in primary liver carcinoma. For blood RNA, unsorted whole blood served as the source, and germline DNA was extracted too. The researchers produced TCR beta cDNA from around 0.5 ug total RNA with a constant-region primer. Employing slightly modified ARM-PCR, three nested multiplex PCR rounds were run, and these gave rise to the TCR beta libraries. Rounds one and two of PCR, each of 10 cycles, were primed with TRBV1-TRBV30 forward primers and a C-beta reverse primer. MiXCR, applied by TCRdb to the multiplex PCR reads, yields one record per CDR3 protein. The table shows over 250,000 distinct CDR3 sequences, with 50% to 75% occurring only once. Sequenced material: peripheral blood. The source is a woman aged 30 to 39 with primary liver carcinoma and hepatitis B virus infection.

Only a few counts were recorded for this clonotype. The rearrangement uses TRBV6-1 and TRBJ2-7; D not certain. V was cut by 5 bases and J by 8 bases, with 16 bases left in between. Germline CDR1 and CDR2: MNHNS and SASEGT. The CDR3 covers 13 residues. This CDR3 is CASSMSRGDKQYF. DNA for the CDR3: TGTGCCAGCAGTATGTCTAGAGGCGATAAGCAGTACTTC.

As concerns this clonotype: A read error may account for a junction end that differs from germline. This chain joins TRBV30 and TRBJ1-4; D remains ambiguous. The CDR3 loop spans 12 amino acids. Germline V gene sequence: CDR1 GTSNPN, CDR2 SVGIG (reference sequence). CDR3 residues: CAWSKRGERLFF. DNA for the CDR3: TGTGCCTGGAGCAAGCGGGGTGAAAGACTGTTTTTT.

Only a few counts were recorded for this clonotype. The chain employs TRBV7-8 and TRBJ2-3; 7 nucleotides match TRBD1. The V gene end was trimmed by 2 bases and the J gene end by 2 bases; junction bases not matched to a gene: 4. The CDR3 consists of 15 residues. Germline CDR1 SGHVS, CDR2 FQNEAQ. The DNA of the CDR3 is TGTGCCAGCAGCTTAACTAGGGGGCTCACAGATACGCAGTATTTT. Its translation is CASSLTRGLTDTQYF.

The chain recombines TRBV13 with TRBJ2-7; weak D call: TRBD2 (6 bases). The V gene's germline CDR1 is PRHDT and CDR2 FYEKMQ (reference sequence). CDR3 length: 15 residues. Trimming took off 2 bases at V and 2 bases at J, with 13 bases between the two ends. This chain's CDR3 is CASSLNGVAAYEQYF. DNA for the CDR3: TGTGCCAGCAGCTTAAATGGCGTAGCGGCCTACGAGCAGTACTTC.

A remark on this clonotype: This clone may be a read error of a much larger clone one base away. Since the CDR3 does not end with the conserved phenylalanine or tryptophan, this likely comes from a read error. V and J are TRBV29-1 and TRBJ2-7, with TRBD2 identical over 7 bases. The V segment lost 0 bases and the J segment 3 bases; nucleotides outside the gene matches: 8. The CDR3 is 15 residues long. Germline CDR1 and CDR2: SQVTM and ANQGSEA. The CDR3 protein is CSVEELWEGRYEQYL. DNA for the CDR3: TGCAGCGTTGAAGAGCTGTGGGAGGGACGCTACGAGCAGTACCTC.

The table lists this clonotype with a few counts. This chain links TRBV7-9 with TRBJ1-3; TRBD1 aligns across 7 bases. Trimming cost V 5 bases and J 10 bases; bases outside gene matches: 8. Germline assignment: CDR1 SEHNR and CDR2 FQNEAQ (reference sequence). The CDR3 contains 13 residues. The CDR3 loop reads CASSRSTGMTIYF. The CDR3 coding sequence is TGTGCCAGCAGCCGGTCGACAGGGATGACCATATATTTT.

In this sample, this clonotype turned up many times. The rearrangement links TRBV4-3 to TRBJ1-6; TRBD1 matches 7 bases. The germline CDR1 and CDR2 sequences are LGHNA and YSLEER. Germline trimming cut 4 bases from V and 7 bases from J; bases unmatched to any gene: 7. The CDR3 has 15 residues. The CDR3 nucleotides are TGCGCCAGCAGCCGAGTGACAGGGCCAAATTCACCCCTCCACTTT. Amino acid sequence: CASSRVTGPNSPLHF.

This clonotype was found many times. In DNA form, the CDR3 reads TGTGCCAGCAGCTTAGAGGGGAACTATGGCTACACCTTC. As protein: CASSLEGNYGYTF. The chain couples TRBV11-2 to TRBJ1-2; D call uncertain. The V end lost 0 bases, the J end lost 2 bases, and 4 bases lay between the germline ends. CDR1 is SGHAT and CDR2 is FQNNGV in the germline V gene. The CDR3 sequence is 13 residues long.

A word on this clonotype: A much larger clone differs by one base, so this may be a read error. V gene TRBV6-1 combines with J gene TRBJ1-2; D ambiguous. The germline V gene encodes CDR1 MNHNS and CDR2 SASEGT. Trimming left V 10 bases short and J 5 bases short, with 14 bases between. The CDR3 has 12 amino acids. In DNA form, the CDR3 reads TGTGCCATCAATGGCCGAGGGTATGGCTACACCTTC. This gives the protein CAINGRGYGYTF.

The V and J genes are TRBV5-4 and TRBJ2-2, with 7 bases fitting TRBD2. Trimming cost V 5 bases and J 0 bases; bases outside gene matches: 7. CDR1 and CDR2 (germline): SGHNT, YYREEE (reference sequence). This CDR3 is 16 amino acids long. CDR3 in DNA: TGTGCCAGCAGTTTAGGGCTAGCGGCGAACACCGGGGAGCTGTTTTTT. Protein sequence: CASSLGLAANTGELFF.

V usage is TRBV12-3 or TRBV12-4 and J usage is TRBJ1-5; a possible D gene is TRBD1 (5 bases). Trimming took 3 bases from V and 11 from J, leaving 23 bases between them. This CDR3 is built from 16 residues. The CDR3 reads CASSLSRGGGRMAQHF. DNA for the CDR3: TGTGCCAGCAGTTTGTCACGGGGCGGGGGTAGAATGGCCCAGCATTTT.

This clonotype was found a few times. V gene TRBV29-1 combines with J gene TRBJ2-5, with 7 bases lining up with TRBD1. The CDR3 runs 13 residues. Germline V lookup: CDR1 SQVTM, CDR2 ANQGSEA. The trim removed 7 bases at V and 0 bases at J, leaving 5 bases unmatched. The CDR3 region has the DNA TGCAGCGGGCGGACAGGCTACCAAGAGACCCAGTACTTC. Translating it yields CSGRTGYQETQYF. The full variable domain, completed using reference TRBV29-1 and TRBJ2-5, is SAVISQKPSRDICQRGTSLTIQCQVDSQVTMMFWYRQQPGQSLTLIATANQGSEATYESGFVIDKFPISRPNLTFSTLTVSNMSPEDSSIYLCSGRTGYQETQYFGPGTRLLVL.

This clonotype was seen at least ten times. The chain combines TRBV6-2 or TRBV6-3 with TRBJ2-4, with 7 bases that match TRBD2. CDR1 MNHEY and CDR2 SVGEGT come from the germline V gene. Trimming at V came to 5 bases and at J to 2 bases, leaving 9 bases not matched to a gene. This CDR3 is built from 16 residues. CDR3 amino acids: CASSPTSYFTKNIQYF. The CDR3 nucleotides are TGTGCCAGCAGTCCGACTAGCTACTTTACCAAAAACATTCAGTACTTC.

The chain links TRBV10-3 to TRBJ1-1; D is unresolved. Germline V gives CDR1 ENHRY, CDR2 SYGVKD. V shed 11 bases and J shed 6 bases, with 16 bases lying between them. The CDR3 is 12 residues long. The CDR3 reads CAAADGASEAFF. CDR3 nucleotide sequence: TGTGCCGCAGCTGACGGTGCGTCTGAAGCTTTCTTT.

As for this clonotype: The junction departs from the called germline gene at one end, perhaps through a read error. The chain uses TRBV25-1 and TRBJ2-1; 12 positions agree with TRBD1. Germline V CDR1 and CDR2: MGHDK, SYGVNS. The CDR3 consists of 17 residues. The CDR3 reads CASSAIPGQGARNEQFF. Here the CDR3 DNA reads TGTGCGAGCAGTGCTATACCGGGACAGGGGGCTAGAAATGAGCAGTTCTTC. The full variable domain, rest sourced from reference TRBV25-1 and TRBJ2-1, is EADIYQTPRYLVIGTGKKITLECSQTMGHDKMYWYQQDPGMELHLIHYSYGVNSTEKGDLSSESTVSRIRTEHFPLTLESARPSHTSQYLCASSAIPGQGARNEQFFGPGTRLTVL.

On this clonotype: Relative to the germline gene, one junction end is altered; a read error may explain this. The chain joins TRBV28 to TRBJ2-1, with unresolved D. The CDR3 loop spans 14 amino acids. Germline CDR1 reads MDHEN; CDR2 reads SYDVKM. The CDR3 is CASSLRQIYNERFF. The CDR3 coding sequence is TGTGCAAGCAGTTTGCGCCAGATCTACAATGAGCGGTTCTTC.

This clonotype has ten or more counts. The CDR3, as DNA: TGTGCCAGCAGCTTAGATCTTAGCGGGCAAGAGACCCAGTACTTC. Amino acids: CASSLDLSGQETQYF. The chain has TRBV11-2 and TRBJ2-5; 7 bases fit TRBD2. The CDR3 sequence is 15 residues long. The junction had 3 bases not matched to a gene; V was cut back by 0 bases and J by 2 bases. Germline CDR1 reads SGHAT; CDR2 reads FQNNGV. The variable domain in full, completed from reference TRBV11-2 and TRBJ2-5, reads EAGVAQSPRYKIIEKRQSVAFWCNPISGHATLYWYQQILGQGPKLLIQFQNNGVVDDSQLPKDRFSAERLKGVDSTLKIQPAKLEDSAVYLCASSLDLSGQETQYFGPGTRLLVL.

V usage is TRBV12-3 or TRBV12-4 and J usage is TRBJ2-2, with D perhaps matching TRBD2 (6 bases). Trimming took off 6 bases at V and 6 bases at J, with 17 bases between the two ends. CDR3 length equals 15 residues. CDR3 in amino acids: CASSPLPGGPGELFF. The CDR3 DNA follows: TGTGCCAGCAGCCCCCTACCCGGGGGTCCCGGGGAGCTGTTTTTT.

The gene calls are TRBV12-3 or TRBV12-4 and TRBJ2-4; D unresolved. With 0 bases removed from V and 7 bases from J, the gap between germline ends came to 1 base. This CDR3 is 11 amino acids long. CDR3 protein: CASSLANIQYF. CDR3 bases: TGTGCCAGCAGTTTAGCCAACATTCAGTACTTC.

The V gene is TRBV6-2 or TRBV6-3, the J gene TRBJ1-5; no definite D call. Trimming took 4 bases from V and 0 from J, leaving 10 bases between them. The CDR3 is 15 amino acids. Germline CDR1 MNHEY, CDR2 SVGEGT. The CDR3 DNA sequence: TGTGCCAGCAGTTTCGAGCGGTCTAGCAATCAGCCCCAGCATTTT. It encodes CASSFERSSNQPQHF.

At least ten counts were recorded for this clonotype. As DNA, the CDR3 is TGTGCCAGCAGCTTAAGGACTGGGGCTCAGCAGTTCTTC. Residues: CASSLRTGAQQFF. V usage is TRBV11-2 and J usage is TRBJ2-1; either TRBD1 or TRBD2 may fit D (5 bases each). The CDR3 runs 13 residues. Germline CDR1 is SGHAT and CDR2 is FQNNGV. Trimming took 2 bases from V and 11 from J, leaving 13 bases between them.

The CDR3 DNA follows: TGCAGCGTGACTACCGGGAGGGATATCTATGAGCAGTTCTTC. Translated: CSVTTGRDIYEQFF. The V and J genes are TRBV29-1 and TRBJ2-1, with 8 bases identical to TRBD2. Germline lookup yields CDR1 SQVTM and CDR2 ANQGSEA. The CDR3 contains 14 residues. The ends lost 6 bases at V and 8 bases at J; junction bases unmatched: 12.

Worth noting for this clonotype: Sequence at one end of the junction differs from germline and may be a read error. This sequence joins TRBV4-2 and TRBJ1-1; no reliable D call. CDR1 is LGHNA and CDR2 is YNFKEQ in the germline V gene. This CDR3 has 15 amino acids. CDR3 coding DNA: TGTGCCAGCAGCCAAGAGGTGCTTTACGAGATTGAAGCTCTCTTT. Translated, it gives CASSQEVLYEIEALF.

A remark on this clonotype: This may be a read error, as it is one base from a much larger clone. This chain joins TRBV29-1 and TRBJ2-5; 9 nucleotides match TRBD1. This CDR3 region has 14 residues. Germline-derived CDR1 and CDR2 are SQVTM and ANQGSEA. The CDR3 DNA sequence: TGCAGCGTGACGGACAGGGGCCTCCAAGAGAACCAGTACTTC. Its translation: CSVTDRGLQENQYF. Complete variable domain (other parts from reference TRBV29-1 and TRBJ2-5): SAVISQKPSRDICQRGTSLTIQCQVDSQVTMMFWYRQQPGQSLTLIATANQGSEATYESGFVIDKFPISRPNLTFSTLTVSNMSPEDSSIYLCSVTDRGLQENQYFGPGTRLLVL.

This clonotype was counted ten times or more. The CDR3 DNA is TGTGCCAGCAGGACACAGGGTAGGGCTGAAGCTTTCTTT. This translates into CASRTQGRAEAFF. The chain recombines TRBV12-3 or TRBV12-4 with TRBJ1-1; a weak D match, TRBD1 (6 bases). CDR3 length: 13 residues. V gave up 6 bases and J gave up 6 bases, with 14 bases separating them.